This TCR beta chain was captured in a study of OX40 agonist ivuxolimab in advanced cancers. About the investigation overall: Ivuxolimab was an agonistic, fully human IgG2 monoclonal antibody directed against OX40 (CD134), a costimulatory receptor. Partial responses were achieved by three dose-escalation patients, of whom one had hepatocellular carcinoma and two had cutaneous melanoma. Patients were allowed to have had prior anti-PD-1, anti-PD-L1 or anti-CTLA-4 therapy, and around two fifths of the dose-escalation patients had been treated with checkpoint inhibitors. The monotherapy dose-escalation portion (N = 52 patients) of the phase I ivuxolimab trial is reported in the paper. Of the roughly 52 dose-escalation patients, hepatocellular carcinoma was present in around 20, melanoma in approximately 15, renal cell carcinoma in 9 and head and neck cancer in 9. Intravenous ivuxolimab was administered to patients every 2 weeks at six dose levels: 0.01, 0.1, 0.3, 1.5, 3 and 10 mg/kg. A male proportion of about 79% and a mean age of approximately 60 years, ranging from 23 to 79, were recorded for the dose-escalation cohort. The purpose of peripheral TCRbeta sequencing was to test whether ivuxolimab changed TCR sequence diversity and led to clonal T-cell expansion. Study-level results and caveats: Low levels of normalized T-cell clonal expansion were also seen in some nonresponding patients. After ivuxolimab, more expanded clones were found on average in CD8+ T cells than in CD4+ T cells. In the 0.1-3.0 mg/kg groups, partial responders were among the patients with the lowest normalized peripheral clonal expansion, particularly in CD8+ T cells. Which antigens the clonally expanded peripheral T cells were specific for was not determined. Clonal expansion of both CD4+ and CD8+ blood T cells was observed from baseline to week 6 at doses 0.1 to 3.0 mg/kg.

Patients with autoimmune disease history or receiving systemic immunosuppression were excluded from the trial. Peripheral blood for TCR sequencing was drawn from every dose cohort at baseline, at cycle 4 day 1 and at cycle 7 day 1. Samples came from an open-label, multicenter, first-in-human phase I dose-escalation trial of ivuxolimab. Adults with locally advanced or metastatic head and neck squamous cell, hepatocellular, melanoma or renal cell carcinoma were enrolled in the trial. Before TCR sequencing, CD4+ and CD8+ T cells were separately sorted from peripheral blood. As for this clone: This receptor's antigen is unknown. It has no much larger one-base neighbor in the sample; base qualities were not kept.

CDR1 and CDR2, per the germline V gene, are SGHRS and YFSETQ. There are 13 amino acids in the CDR3, from cysteine to phenylalanine inclusive. The entry retains the CDR3 DNA only, 39 bases that are in frame from base 1. V loses 4 bases at its end and J loses 7 bases; junction bases beyond the gene matches: 3. Genomic DNA was isolated from the sorted cells so that the TCRbeta CDR3 region could be sequenced. TCRbeta CDR3 regions were sequenced using the immunoSEQ Assay. The immuneACCESS repertoire file appears here via TCRdb, limited to in-frame rearrangements. These files lack a portion of the clones; in checked studies, under half of the deficit traces to unresolved V genes, and the cause of the others is not known. The sample table records tens of thousands of clones; approximately 95% of these occur just once. The top ten hold around 10% of the sample.

The chain couples TRBV5-1 to TRBJ2-1; 9 bases in between match TRBD2. The TCR originated in an adult with an advanced solid tumor such as melanoma, head and neck, liver or kidney cancer. Specimen: CD4+ or CD8+ T cells sorted from blood, collected in a trial of the OX40 agonist ivuxolimab. The DNA is TGCGCCAGCAGCGGCGGGAGGGGAAATGAGCAGTTCTTC. This sequence encodes CASSGGRGNEQFF.